These T cell receptor beta chains were read from a single sample in a study of cytomegalovirus exposure and HLA in healthy donors. TCRdb keeps only in-frame clones here, not all; method: immunoSEQ multiplex PCR. The sample contains a few hundred thousand clones, about nine tenths of which appear only once. The sequenced sample was PBMCs. Receptors originate from a girl aged 2 to 10 in good health and CMV-seronegative. Each CDR3 is given with its conserved first and last residue. Fields, in order: clone size, D gene, V gene, J gene, CDR3 length, CDR3 DNA, CDR3 protein. A D gene is named only where the DNA matches it firmly. The size field is filled for only some rows; it gives once, few, many or a size class.

>.|TRBD1|TRBV7-2|TRBJ2-1|15
TGTGCCAGCAGCTTGGGCAGGGGGCATTACAATGAGCAGTTCTTC
CASSLGRGHYNEQFF
>.|.|TRBV13|TRBJ2-6|14
TGTGCCAGCAGCTCTGGCTTTAAGGCCAACGTCCTGACTTTC
CASSSGFKANVLTF
>once|TRBD1|TRBV6-5|TRBJ2-2|12
TGTGCCAGCAGGATCGAGACAGGGGCCCTGTTTTTT
CASRIETGALFF
>.|TRBD1|TRBV28|TRBJ2-7|14
TGTGCCAGCAGTACGACAGGGGGCATCAACGAGCAGTACTTC
CASSTTGGINEQYF
>.|TRBD1|TRBV6-1|TRBJ1-2|17
TGTGCCAGCAGTCAAGGGGACAGTCCTGTTGAGAACTATGGCTACACCTTC
CASSQGDSPVENYGYTF
>.|.|TRBV5-1|TRBJ2-1|13
TGCGCCACTCAAAGGGAGCGGTTTGATGAGCAGTTCTTC
CATQRERFDEQFF
>.|.|TRBV7-2|TRBJ2-7|16
TGTGCCAGCAGCTCCCGAGGGGCAGGGGTGGCCTACGAGCAGTACTTC
CASSSRGAGVAYEQYF
>.|TRBD2|TRBV4-1|TRBJ2-4|15
TGCGCCAGCAGCCAACCAGCGGGGGATAGTAACATTCAGTACTTC
CASSQPAGDSNIQYF
>.|.|TRBV5-5|TRBJ1-5|14
TGTGCCAGCAGCTTGGGGCAGGGTGGTCAGCCCCAGCATTTT
CASSLGQGGQPQHF
>.|TRBD2|TRBV7-3|TRBJ2-3|16
TGTGCCAGCAGCCTAACGCTAGCGGGGGGTGCTGATACGCAGTATTTT
CASSLTLAGGADTQYF
>.|TRBD2|TRBV6-1|TRBJ2-1|17
TGTGCCAGCAGTGAAGCTCCTAGCGGGGGACTCTACAATGAGCAGTTCTTC
CASSEAPSGGLYNEQFF
>.|.|TRBV11-2|TRBJ2-7|14
TGTGCCAGCAGCTTAGGTCTAGCCTCCTACGAGCAGTACTTC
CASSLGLASYEQYF
>.|.|TRBV2|TRBJ2-3|14
TGTGCCAGCACCCCCTCCCCAGAGCGAGACACGCAGTATTTT
CASTPSPERDTQYF
>.|TRBD1|TRBV5-1|TRBJ2-6|15
TGCGCCAGCAGCTCGACAGGGTATGGGGCCAACGTCCTGACTTTC
CASSSTGYGANVLTF
>.|TRBD1|TRBV4-1|TRBJ1-2|17
TGCGCCAGCAGCCAAGAACGGGACAGGGGACAAAGCTATGGCTACACCTTC
CASSQERDRGQSYGYTF
>.|.|TRBV18|TRBJ2-4|16
TGTGCCAGCTCACCACCGTCCGTTGGCTCAAGAACCCTTCAGTACTTC
CASSPPSVGSRTLQYF
>.|.|TRBV19|TRBJ1-5|13
TGTGCCAGTAGTAGACCAGGGTCCCAGCCCCAGCATTTT
CASSRPGSQPQHF
>.|.|TRBV7-9|TRBJ1-2|12
TGTGCCAGCAGCTTCGACCTGAGGGGCTACACCTTC
CASSFDLRGYTF
>.|.|TRBV7-2|TRBJ2-7|13
TGTGCCAGCAGCTTCGGGGGTGGCTACGAGCAGTACTTC
CASSFGGGYEQYF
>.|TRBD2|TRBV18|TRBJ2-3|16
TGTGCCAGCTCACCACGACTAGCGGATTACACAGATACGCAGTATTTT
CASSPRLADYTDTQYF
>.|TRBD1|TRBV28|TRBJ1-5|15
TGTGCCAGCAGTAGACCGGGACAGGGGGAGCAGCCCCAGCATTTT
CASSRPGQGEQPQHF
>.|.|TRBV28|TRBJ1-1|14
TGTGCCAGCAGTGCGTTTTCCCGAAACACTGAAGCTTTCTTT
CASSAFSRNTEAFF
>few|TRBD1|TRBV28|TRBJ1-6|17
TGTGCCAGCAGTCCCCAGACAGGGTTGGCCTATAATTCACCCCTCCACTTT
CASSPQTGLAYNSPLHF
>.|.|TRBV14|TRBJ1-1|15
TGTGCCAGCAGCCAAGTTCGGGGTAGGGCGGGTGAAGCTTTCTTT
CASSQVRGRAGEAFF
>.|TRBD1|TRBV19|TRBJ1-6|16
TGTGCCAGTAGGTCACGAACCGGGACAGGGCCTTCACCCCTCCACTTT
CASRSRTGTGPSPLHF
>.|.|TRBV2|TRBJ2-1|16
TGTGCCAGCAGTGAAAGGGTTAGCGGTGTCTTCAATGAGCAGTTCTTC
CASSERVSGVFNEQFF
>.|.|TRBV29-1|TRBJ1-3|11
TGCAGCGTTGGAGAGGTAGACACCATATATTTT
CSVGEVDTIYF